The source of this T cell receptor (beta chain) is a study of blood T cell repertoires in COVID-19. Study-wide background: From T cells, B-cell-depleted T cells, or PBMCs came the material, which was cDNA or gDNA.

The germline V gene has CDR1 DFQATT and CDR2 SNEGSKA (reference sequence). V was clipped by 3 bases and J by 11 bases, with 7 bases between them. The CDR3 contains 10 residues. The assay was immunoSEQ multiplex PCR, and TCRdb's table has in-frame clones only and misses some. The sample has 150,000 or so clones, around 85% seen once. This chain links TRBV20-1 with TRBJ1-4; the D gene is possibly TRBD1 (5 bases). The receptor was derived from a woman of 80 years or more with acute or convalescent COVID-19. The sequencing input was peripheral blood. DNA of the CDR3: TGCAGTGCTAGGACAGATAAACTGTTTTTT. It is translated as CSARTDKLFF.